The next 27 T cell receptor beta chains were all read from a single sample in a study of blood T cell repertoires in COVID-19. Libraries were prepared by immunoSEQ multiplex PCR; TCRdb keeps only in-frame clonotypes and omits some of them. Counted here are 350,000 to 400,000 clones, 85% to 90% occurring once; the ten biggest clones make up approximately 1%. The sequencing input was PBMCs or T cells enriched from blood (not recorded which). These receptors were collected from a man younger than 35 who had recovered from COVID-19.

The chain carries TRBV5-1 and TRBJ2-7; possible D gene TRBD1, 5 bases. Trimming took off 2 bases at V and 3 bases at J, with 12 bases between the two ends. This CDR3 spans 14 amino acids. Looked up from germline, CDR1 is SGHRS and CDR2 is YFSETQ. The CDR3 sequence is CASSFGQGNYEQYF. CDR3 coding DNA: TGCGCCAGCAGCTTCGGCCAGGGAAACTACGAGCAGTACTTC. The full variable domain, with the rest looked up from reference TRBV5-1 and TRBJ2-7, is KAGVTQTPRYLIKTRGQQVTLSCSPISGHRSVSWYQQTPGQGLQFLFEYFSETQRNKGNFPGRFSGRQFSNSRSEMNVSTLELGDSALYLCASSFGQGNYEQYFGPGTRLTVT.

The chain has TRBV6-5 and TRBJ2-3, with D uncertain. V shed 8 bases and J shed 6 bases, with 21 bases lying between them. In germline, CDR1 is MNHEY, CDR2 SVGAGI. The CDR3 covers 15 residues. The CDR3 reads CASLVSVLARDTQYF. DNA for the CDR3: TGTGCCAGCTTGGTCTCGGTTCTCGCCCGGGATACGCAGTATTTT.

The V call is TRBV6-6, the J call TRBJ1-2, with 10 bases that match TRBD1. Per the germline V gene, CDR1 is MNHNY and CDR2 is SVGAGI (reference sequence). The CDR3 is 15 residues long. Trimming took 1 base from V and 3 from J; bases not matched to a gene: 2. CDR3 loop: CASSYFGTGDYGYTF. The CDR3 region has the DNA TGTGCCAGCAGTTACTTCGGGACAGGGGACTATGGCTACACCTTC.

V usage is TRBV12-3 or TRBV12-4 and J usage is TRBJ2-7; D gene uncertain. The V end was cut by 8 bases, the J end by 3 bases, with 14 bases between. This CDR3 contains 13 residues. CDR3 DNA: TGTGCCAGCCGACCCCGGGTGTACTACGAGCAGTACTTC. It translates to CASRPRVYYEQYF.

The V gene is TRBV5-1, the J gene TRBJ2-7; 8 bases align to TRBD2. V lost 2 bases to trimming and J lost 1 base; unmatched junction nucleotides: 8. CDR1 and CDR2 from the germline V gene are SGHRS and YFSETQ. The CDR3 consists of 16 residues. The CDR3 is CASSLLRSGTSYEQYF. The CDR3 nucleotides are TGCGCCAGCAGCTTACTTCGTAGCGGGACATCCTACGAGCAGTACTTC.

As concerns this clone: Different DNA sequences within this sample yield the same CDR3. V is TRBV5-1 and J is TRBJ1-1, with TRBD1 matching over 8 bases. With 1 base clipped from V and 0 bases from J, the junction kept 2 bases outside the gene matches. This CDR3 contains 15 residues. CDR1 is SGHRS and CDR2 is YFSETQ in the germline V gene. The CDR3 region is CASSLRTGLNTEAFF. The CDR3 DNA follows: TGCGCCAGCAGCTTGAGGACAGGGTTGAACACTGAAGCTTTCTTT.

The chain couples TRBV28 to TRBJ2-1; 10 bases fit TRBD1. Trimming at V came to 7 bases and at J to 7 bases, leaving 10 bases not matched to a gene. Germline loops: CDR1 MDHEN, CDR2 SYDVKM. The CDR3 consists of 15 residues. CDR3 region: CASTTPGQGMNEQFF. Written as DNA, the CDR3 is TGTGCCAGCACCACTCCGGGACAGGGGATGAATGAGCAGTTCTTC.

The chain is built from TRBV12-5 and TRBJ1-1, with D uncertain. The germline V and J ends were trimmed by 0 bases and 12 bases, with 14 bases remaining between them. The CDR3 totals 13 residues. Germline V gene data show CDR1 as LGHNT and CDR2 as FRNRAP. CDR3 residues: CASGLVQGGRTFF. The CDR3 nucleotides are TGTGCTAGTGGTTTGGTACAAGGAGGGAGGACTTTCTTT.

J is TRBJ2-3 and V is TRBV5-6, with TRBD2 matching over 8 bases. CDR3 length: 14 amino acids. The V segment lost 1 base and the J segment 5 bases; nucleotides outside the gene matches: 3. The germline gives CDR1 SGHDT, CDR2 YYEEEE. The CDR3 loop reads CASSLISGVDTQYF. In DNA, the CDR3 is TGTGCCAGCAGCTTGATTAGCGGGGTAGATACGCAGTATTTT.

The J gene is TRBJ2-1, the V gene TRBV18, with 11 positions matching TRBD2. The J segment lost 1 base and the V segment lost 5 bases, leaving 7 bases of the junction unmatched. Germline CDR1 and CDR2: KGHSH and LQKENI. The CDR3 loop spans 17 amino acids. The CDR3 is CASSSGSGGASYNEQFF. The CDR3 nucleotides read TGTGCCAGCTCATCAGGTAGCGGGGGGGCTTCCTACAATGAGCAGTTCTTC.

The V and J genes are TRBV18 and TRBJ1-1; 8 nucleotides match TRBD1. The V gene end was trimmed by 3 bases and the J gene end by 5 bases; junction bases not matched to a gene: 8. The CDR3 length is 15 residues. Germline V gene data show CDR1 as KGHSH and CDR2 as LQKENI. The CDR3 protein is CASSPEGQGGTEAFF. CDR3 coding DNA: TGTGCCAGCTCACCTGAAGGACAGGGAGGGACTGAAGCTTTCTTT.

V usage is TRBV30 and J usage is TRBJ2-1, with 7 bases identical to TRBD1. J lost 10 bases, V lost 2 bases, and 2 bases had no gene match. From germline, CDR1 is GTSNPN and CDR2 SVGIG (reference sequence). The CDR3 has 11 amino acids. CDR3 sequence (DNA): TGTGCCTGGAGTCGGACAGGAGAGCAGTTCTTC. Translation gives CAWSRTGEQFF.

This clone occurred once. DNA for the CDR3: TGCAGCGTTGATACGGGACAGCCCAACACTGAAGCTTTCTTT. Its translation: CSVDTGQPNTEAFF. This chain links TRBV29-1 with TRBJ1-1, with 7 bases matching TRBD1. The CDR3 extends over 14 amino acids. V was pared by 3 bases and J by 2 bases, with 6 bases of the junction left unmatched. Germline CDR1 is SQVTM and CDR2 is ANQGSEA.

V gene TRBV4-2 combines with J gene TRBJ2-3, with a tentative D call TRBD1 (5 bases). Germline CDR1 reads LGHNA; CDR2 reads YNFKEQ. Trimming pared 0 bases from V and 2 bases from J, leaving 9 bases between. The CDR3 covers 15 residues. Here the CDR3 reads CASSQDSRATDTQYF. CDR3 bases: TGTGCCAGCAGCCAAGATTCCAGGGCCACAGATACGCAGTATTTT.

The rearrangement links TRBV9 to TRBJ2-6, with D possibly matching TRBD1 (6 bases). Germline V CDR1 and CDR2: SGDLS, YYNGEE. The CDR3 has 15 residues. Trimming pared 4 bases from V and 4 bases from J, leaving 12 bases between. The CDR3 sequence: CASSLQGSGANVLTF. For the CDR3, the DNA is TGTGCCAGCAGCCTCCAGGGGTCCGGGGCCAACGTCCTGACTTTC.

The chain joins TRBV5-1 to TRBJ1-6, with 9 bases that match TRBD1. Germline CDR1 and CDR2: SGHRS and YFSETQ. This CDR3 is 14 amino acids long. With V trimmed by 4 bases and J by 7 bases, 3 bases remained unmatched. In DNA form, the CDR3 reads TGCGCCAGCAGCGTCGGACAGGGGAATTCACCCCTCCACTTT. Translating it yields CASSVGQGNSPLHF.

The chain recombines TRBV7-9 with TRBJ2-7, with D maybe TRBD2 (6 bases). Germline lookup yields CDR1 SEHNR and CDR2 FQNEAQ (reference sequence). CDR3 length: 15 amino acids. V was trimmed by 1 base and J by 0 bases, leaving 10 bases between them. The CDR3 is CASSLVSGGSYEQYF. The CDR3 DNA reads as TGTGCCAGCAGCTTAGTATCCGGGGGCTCCTACGAGCAGTACTTC.

This chain joins TRBV7-8 and TRBJ2-3, with D possibly TRBD2 on 5 matching bases. Looked up from germline, CDR1 is SGHVS and CDR2 is FQNEAQ. This CDR3 is built from 15 residues. Trimming took 5 bases from V and 0 from J, leaving 12 bases between them. Here the CDR3 reads CASSQGLSSTDTQYF. CDR3 DNA sequence: TGTGCCAGCAGCCAAGGACTTTCTAGCACAGATACGCAGTATTTT.

The genes are TRBV7-8 and TRBJ1-1, with D maybe TRBD1 (6 bases). The CDR3 is 16 amino acids. Per the germline V gene, CDR1 is SGHVS and CDR2 is FQNEAQ. V lost 5 bases to trimming and J lost 1 base, with 17 bases between them. As DNA, the CDR3 is TGTGCCAGCAGCGGCCCAGGGGCCTACGAGAACACTGAAGCTTTCTTT. Its translation is CASSGPGAYENTEAFF.

The chain combines TRBV5-1 with TRBJ1-1; 12 nucleotides align to TRBD1. CDR1 is SGHRS, CDR2 YFSETQ, per germline. The CDR3 loop spans 19 amino acids. J was trimmed by 4 bases and V by 0 bases; bases with no gene match: 13. The CDR3 region has the DNA TGCGCCAGCAGCTTGGCATACCGGGACAGGGGGCCGCGAGGCACTGAAGCTTTCTTT. It yields the protein CASSLAYRDRGPRGTEAFF.

The chain links TRBV30 to TRBJ1-1; a weak D match, TRBD1 (6 bases). The CDR3 totals 15 residues. Trimming took 2 bases from V and 1 from J, leaving 14 bases between them. The V gene's germline CDR1 is GTSNPN and CDR2 SVGIG (reference sequence). The CDR3 DNA sequence: TGTGCCTGGAGTCCAACCCCGGGACAGAACACTGAAGCTTTCTTT. Amino acids: CAWSPTPGQNTEAFF.

V usage is TRBV27 and J usage is TRBJ1-2, with TRBD1 identical over 8 bases. The CDR3 sequence is 13 residues long. The germline V gene has CDR1 MNHEY and CDR2 SMNVEV (reference sequence). Trimming at V came to 5 bases and at J to 2 bases, leaving 1 base not matched to a gene. The CDR3 protein is CASSGQGNYGYTF. Written as DNA, the CDR3 is TGTGCCAGCAGTGGACAGGGAAACTATGGCTACACCTTC.

This chain uses TRBV4-1 with TRBJ1-5; 8 bases map to TRBD1. With V trimmed by 2 bases and J by 2 bases, 5 bases remained unmatched. The CDR3 runs 16 residues. The germline gives CDR1 MGHRA, CDR2 YSYEKL. The CDR3 sequence: CASSQPDRGGNQPQHF. The CDR3 DNA is TGCGCCAGCAGCCAACCCGACAGGGGAGGCAATCAGCCCCAGCATTTT.

The chain couples TRBV28 to TRBJ1-4, with a tentative D call TRBD1 (6 bases). There are 14 residues in the CDR3. Germline V gene lookup returns CDR1 MDHEN and CDR2 SYDVKM. V shed 4 bases and J shed 8 bases, with 14 bases lying between them. As DNA, the CDR3 is TGTGCCAGCAGTTCTCCACAGGGAGGGGAAAAACTGTTTTTT. It translates to CASSSPQGGEKLFF.

This chain links TRBV13 with TRBJ1-1; D not certain. The ends were cut back, 2 bases at V and 7 bases at J, with 11 bases in the middle. The CDR3 covers 13 residues. The germline V gene encodes CDR1 PRHDT and CDR2 FYEKMQ (reference sequence). CDR3 in amino acids: CASSLWKGGEAFF. The DNA of the CDR3 is TGTGCCAGCAGCTTATGGAAGGGAGGTGAAGCTTTCTTT. The full variable domain, in which reference TRBV13 and TRBJ1-1 provide the parts outside the CDR3, is AAGVIQSPRHLIKEKRETATLKCYPIPRHDTVYWYQQGPGQDPQFLISFYEKMQSDKGSIPDRFSAQQFSDYHSELNMSSLELGDSALYFCASSLWKGGEAFFGQGTRLTVV.

In this sample, this clone turned up once. This chain joins TRBV18 and TRBJ2-6; TRBD1 matches 7 bases. V was pared by 3 bases and J by 0 bases, with 11 bases of the junction left unmatched. The length of the CDR3 is 19 residues. Germline V gives CDR1 KGHSH, CDR2 LQKENI. As DNA, the CDR3 is TGTGCCAGCTCACCTATCCGGGACAGTGGGGCCTCTGGGGCCAACGTCCTGACTTTC. It is translated as CASSPIRDSGASGANVLTF.

The rearrangement uses TRBV10-3 and TRBJ2-5; possible D gene TRBD1, 6 bases. The CDR3 length is 14 residues. CDR1 and CDR2 from the germline V gene are ENHRY and SYGVKD. The V and J ends lost 0 bases and 2 bases respectively, with 7 bases between them. CDR3 DNA: TGTGCCATCAGTGAGTCTACAGGGCAAGAGACCCAGTACTTC. Translated, it gives CAISESTGQETQYF.